The clone carrying this T cell receptor beta chain was found many times. As yet, its antigen is unknown. TCRdb re-called the 5' RACE reads through MiXCR, storing one row per CDR3 protein. The table shows some 65,000 distinct CDR3 sequences, with 4% to 6% occurring only once. This sample was taken from a study of neurological immune-mediated disorders. General study findings and limits: Private repertoires in all groups were suggested by the absence of shared CDR3 amino acid sequences among expanded clones across subjects.

Where libraries were unsorted, they were derived from 2 million PBMCs stored at -80 degrees C. The V and J ends lost 4 bases and 14 bases, in that order; junction bases with no gene match: 7. The germline V gene encodes CDR1 SGHRS and CDR2 YFSETQ. CDR3 size: 14 residues. Input material: PBMCs. The chain uses TRBV5-1 and TRBJ1-6, with 12 bases aligning to TRBD1. The TCR was taken from a young woman with multiple sclerosis. The CDR3 DNA sequence: TGCGCCAGCAGCCAGGGACAGGGGGCGCCTGCCCTCCACTTT. Its translation is CASSQGQGAPALHF. The full variable domain, with the rest looked up from reference TRBV5-1 and TRBJ1-6, is KAGVTQTPRYLIKTRGQQVTLSCSPISGHRSVSWYQQTPGQGLQFLFEYFSETQRNKGNFPGRFSGRQFSNSRSEMNVSTLELGDSALYLCASSQGQGAPALHFGNGTRLTVT.